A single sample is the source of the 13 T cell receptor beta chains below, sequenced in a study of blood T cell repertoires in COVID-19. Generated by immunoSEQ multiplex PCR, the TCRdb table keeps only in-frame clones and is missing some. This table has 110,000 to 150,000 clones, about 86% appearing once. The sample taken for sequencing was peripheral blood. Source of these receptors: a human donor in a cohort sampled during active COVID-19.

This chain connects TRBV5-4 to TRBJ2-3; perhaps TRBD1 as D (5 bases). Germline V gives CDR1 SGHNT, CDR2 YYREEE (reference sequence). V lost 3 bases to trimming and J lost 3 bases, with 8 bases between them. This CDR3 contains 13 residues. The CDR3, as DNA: TGTGCCAGCAGCTCCCGGACAACAGATACGCAGTATTTT. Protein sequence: CASSSRTTDTQYF.

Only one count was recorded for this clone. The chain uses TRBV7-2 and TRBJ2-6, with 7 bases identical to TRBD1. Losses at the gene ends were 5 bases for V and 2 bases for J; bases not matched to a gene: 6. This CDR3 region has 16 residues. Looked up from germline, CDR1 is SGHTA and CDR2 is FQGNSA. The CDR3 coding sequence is TGTGCCAGCAGCCACAGGACAGGCACTGGGGCCAACGTCCTGACTTTC. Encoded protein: CASSHRTGTGANVLTF.

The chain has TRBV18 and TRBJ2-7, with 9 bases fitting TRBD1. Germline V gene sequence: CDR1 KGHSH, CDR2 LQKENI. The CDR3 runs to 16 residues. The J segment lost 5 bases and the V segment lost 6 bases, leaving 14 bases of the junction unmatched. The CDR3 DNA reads TGTGCCAGCTCTTTAGCAGCCGGGACAGGGTACAACGAGCAGTACTTC. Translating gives CASSLAAGTGYNEQYF.

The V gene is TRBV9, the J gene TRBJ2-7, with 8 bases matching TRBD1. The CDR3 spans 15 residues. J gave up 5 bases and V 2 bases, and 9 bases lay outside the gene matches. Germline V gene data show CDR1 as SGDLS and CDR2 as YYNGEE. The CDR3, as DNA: TGTGCCAGCAGCGTGAGAGGGGACAGGCTGGACGAGCAGTACTTC. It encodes CASSVRGDRLDEQYF.

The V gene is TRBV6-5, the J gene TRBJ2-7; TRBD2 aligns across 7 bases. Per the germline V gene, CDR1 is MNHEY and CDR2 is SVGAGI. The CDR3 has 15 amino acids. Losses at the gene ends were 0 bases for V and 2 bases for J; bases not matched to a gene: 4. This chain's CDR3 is CASSYSDGLAYEQYF. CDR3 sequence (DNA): TGTGCCAGCAGTTACTCGGACGGACTAGCCTACGAGCAGTACTTC.

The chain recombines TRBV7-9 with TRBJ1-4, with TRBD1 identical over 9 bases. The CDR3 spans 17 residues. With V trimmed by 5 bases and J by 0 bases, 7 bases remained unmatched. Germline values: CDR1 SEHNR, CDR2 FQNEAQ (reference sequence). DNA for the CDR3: TGTGCCAGCAGCCAGGGACAGGGAGAAGCAACTAATGAAAAACTGTTTTTT. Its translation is CASSQGQGEATNEKLFF.

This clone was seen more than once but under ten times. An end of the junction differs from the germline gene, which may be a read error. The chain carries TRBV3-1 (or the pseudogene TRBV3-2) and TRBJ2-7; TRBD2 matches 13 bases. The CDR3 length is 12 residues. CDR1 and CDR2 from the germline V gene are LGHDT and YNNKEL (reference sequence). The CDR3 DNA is TGTGCCAGCAGCCACGGGACTAGCGGGACCACCTTC. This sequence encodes CASSHGTSGTTF.

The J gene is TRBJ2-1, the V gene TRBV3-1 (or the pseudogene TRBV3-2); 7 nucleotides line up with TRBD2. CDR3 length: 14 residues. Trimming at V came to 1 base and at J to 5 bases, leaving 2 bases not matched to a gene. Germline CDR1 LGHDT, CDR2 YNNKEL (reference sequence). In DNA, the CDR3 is TGTGCCAGCAGCCAAGCGACTAGCCACAATGAGCAGTTCTTC. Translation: CASSQATSHNEQFF.

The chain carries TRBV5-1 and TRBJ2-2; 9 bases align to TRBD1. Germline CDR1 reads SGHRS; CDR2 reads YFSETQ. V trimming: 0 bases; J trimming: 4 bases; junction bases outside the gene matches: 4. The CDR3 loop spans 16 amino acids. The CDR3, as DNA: TGCGCCAGCAGCTTGGCCGGGACAGGGTCCACCGGGGAGCTGTTTTTT. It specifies CASSLAGTGSTGELFF.

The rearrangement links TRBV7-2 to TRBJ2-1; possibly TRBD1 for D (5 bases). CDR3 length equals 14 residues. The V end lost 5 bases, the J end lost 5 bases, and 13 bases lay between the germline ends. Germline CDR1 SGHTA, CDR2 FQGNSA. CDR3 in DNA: TGTGCCAGCAGCCGGACAATGCTTAACAATGAGCAGTTCTTC. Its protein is CASSRTMLNNEQFF.

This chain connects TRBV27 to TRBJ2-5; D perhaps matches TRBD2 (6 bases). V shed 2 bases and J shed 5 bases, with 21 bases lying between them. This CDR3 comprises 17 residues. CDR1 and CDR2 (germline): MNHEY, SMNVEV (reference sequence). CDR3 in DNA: TGTGCCAGCAGTTTAGGTTTGCGGGGAGCCCGTTGGGAGACCCAGTACTTC. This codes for CASSLGLRGARWETQYF.

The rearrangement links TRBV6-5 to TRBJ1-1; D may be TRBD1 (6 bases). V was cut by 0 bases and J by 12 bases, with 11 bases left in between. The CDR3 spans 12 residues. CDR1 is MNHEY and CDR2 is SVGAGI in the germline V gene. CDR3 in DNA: TGTGCCAGCAGTTACTCGGGACAAAGAACTTTCTTT. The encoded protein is CASSYSGQRTFF.

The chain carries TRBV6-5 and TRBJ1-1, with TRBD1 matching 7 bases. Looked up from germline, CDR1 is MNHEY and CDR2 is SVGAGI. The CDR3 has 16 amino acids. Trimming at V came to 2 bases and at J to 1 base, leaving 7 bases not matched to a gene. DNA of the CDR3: TGTGCCAGCAGTTACGCACAGGGGTACCCGAACACTGAAGCTTTCTTT. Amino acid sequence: CASSYAQGYPNTEAFF.